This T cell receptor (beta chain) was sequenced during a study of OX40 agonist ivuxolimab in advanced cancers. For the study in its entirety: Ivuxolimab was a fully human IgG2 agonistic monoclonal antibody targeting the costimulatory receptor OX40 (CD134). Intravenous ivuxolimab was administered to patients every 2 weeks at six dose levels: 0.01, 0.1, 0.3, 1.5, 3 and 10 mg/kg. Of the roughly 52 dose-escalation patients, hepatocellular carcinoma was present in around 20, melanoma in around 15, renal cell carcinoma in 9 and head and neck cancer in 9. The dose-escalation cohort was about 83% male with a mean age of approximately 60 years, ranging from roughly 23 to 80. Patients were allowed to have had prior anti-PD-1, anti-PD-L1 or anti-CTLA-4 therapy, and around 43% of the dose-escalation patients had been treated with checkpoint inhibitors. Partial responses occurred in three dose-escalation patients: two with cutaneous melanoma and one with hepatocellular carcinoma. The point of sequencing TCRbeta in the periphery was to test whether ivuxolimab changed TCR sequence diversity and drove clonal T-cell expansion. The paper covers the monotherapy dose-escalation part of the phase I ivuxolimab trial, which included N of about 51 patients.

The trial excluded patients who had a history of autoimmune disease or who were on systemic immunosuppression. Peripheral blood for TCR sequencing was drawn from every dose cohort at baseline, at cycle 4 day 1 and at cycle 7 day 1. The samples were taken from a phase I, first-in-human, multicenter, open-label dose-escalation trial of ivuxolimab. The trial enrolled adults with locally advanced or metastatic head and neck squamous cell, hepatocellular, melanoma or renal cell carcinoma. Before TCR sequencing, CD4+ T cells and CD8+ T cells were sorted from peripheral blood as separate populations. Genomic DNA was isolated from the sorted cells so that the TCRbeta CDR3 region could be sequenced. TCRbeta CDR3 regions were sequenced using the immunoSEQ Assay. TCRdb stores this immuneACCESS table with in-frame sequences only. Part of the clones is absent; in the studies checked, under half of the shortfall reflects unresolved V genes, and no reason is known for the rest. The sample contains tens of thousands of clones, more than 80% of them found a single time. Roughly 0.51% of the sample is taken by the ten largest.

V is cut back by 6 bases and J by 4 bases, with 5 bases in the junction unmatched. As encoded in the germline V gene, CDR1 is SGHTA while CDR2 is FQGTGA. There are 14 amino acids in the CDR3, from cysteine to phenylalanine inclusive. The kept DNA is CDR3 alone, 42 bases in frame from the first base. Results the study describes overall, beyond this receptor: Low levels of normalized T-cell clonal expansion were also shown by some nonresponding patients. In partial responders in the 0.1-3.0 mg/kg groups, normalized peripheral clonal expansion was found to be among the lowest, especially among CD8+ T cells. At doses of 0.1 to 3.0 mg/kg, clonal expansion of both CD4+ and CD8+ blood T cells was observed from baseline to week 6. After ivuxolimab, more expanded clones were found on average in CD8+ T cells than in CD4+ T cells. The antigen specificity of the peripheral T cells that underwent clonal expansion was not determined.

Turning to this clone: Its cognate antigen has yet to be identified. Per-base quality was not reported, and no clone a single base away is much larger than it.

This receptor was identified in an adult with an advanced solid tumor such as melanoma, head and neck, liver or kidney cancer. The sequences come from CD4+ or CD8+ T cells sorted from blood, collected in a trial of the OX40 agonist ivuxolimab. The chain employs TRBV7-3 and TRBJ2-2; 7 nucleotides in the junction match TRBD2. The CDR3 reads CASRAGVGTGELFF. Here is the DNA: TGTGCCAGCAGGGCGGGAGTCGGCACCGGGGAGCTGTTTTTT.